This T cell receptor (beta chain) is from a study of regulatory T cells in long-lasting Graves disease. Time point noted: newly diagnosed GD, antithyroid drugs for less than 3 months. The authors made the TCR library using RNA they extracted from PBMCs. Sequencing libraries for TCR beta were prepared with iRepertoire HTBI primers and Arm-PCR of CDR3 regions. TCRdb processed the multiplex PCR reads anew with MiXCR; each CDR3 protein has one entry. The sample shows roughly 560,000 distinct CDR3 sequences, approximately 12% of them seen only once. The CDR3 is made up of 14 amino acids. Germline CDR1 SGHRS, CDR2 YFSETQ. V lost 2 bases and J lost 1, with 8 bases in between. This clonotype was seen many times. These data were also reused for a study on T cells in Graves' hyperthyroidism and ophthalmopathy. That report notes: The HTBI set primed first-round TCR CDR3 RT-PCR.

The receptor was isolated from a young woman with Graves disease. V usage is TRBV5-1 and J usage is TRBJ2-3; unclear D gene. Sample: peripheral blood mononuclear cells (PBMCs), taken at new diagnosis, from a patient treated with antithyroid drugs. The CDR3 loop reads CASSFSAGTDTQYF. The CDR3 bases are TGCGCCAGCAGCTTTTCCGCCGGCACAGATACGCAGTATTTT.